Following are 32 T cell receptor beta chains from one sample sequenced in a study of blood T cell repertoires in COVID-19. Profiled with immunoSEQ multiplex PCR; TCRdb holds only in-frame clones, not every one. The profile shows approximately 270,000 clones, about nine tenths of them singletons. Sequenced: PBMCs or T cells enriched from blood (not recorded which). The receptors stem from a man aged 35-49 years who had recovered from COVID-19.

J is TRBJ2-2 and V is TRBV2; 16 bases are a match to TRBD2. The CDR3 runs to 16 residues. V gave up 8 bases and J gave up 4 bases; unmatched junction bases: 4. CDR1 SNHLY and CDR2 FYNNEI come from the germline V gene. The CDR3 DNA reads as TGTGCCAGCGGGGGACTAGCGGGAGGGTCCACCGGGGAGCTGTTTTTT. Translation: CASGGLAGGSTGELFF.

The chain couples TRBV27 to TRBJ2-1; TRBD2 matches 8 bases. The germline CDR1 and CDR2 sequences are MNHEY and SMNVEV (reference sequence). The CDR3 runs 15 residues. V trimming: 5 bases; J trimming: 2 bases; junction bases outside the gene matches: 5. The CDR3 sequence is CASSPLAGPYNEQFF. The CDR3 DNA follows: TGTGCCAGCAGTCCCTTAGCGGGACCCTACAATGAGCAGTTCTTC.

The chain employs TRBV11-2 and TRBJ1-4; a weak D match, TRBD1 (6 bases). The CDR3 runs to 16 residues. Trimming pared 4 bases from V and 7 bases from J, leaving 19 bases between. Germline CDR1 SGHAT, CDR2 FQNNGV. The CDR3: CASSSGPRGSIEKLFF. CDR3 nucleotides: TGTGCCAGCAGCTCCGGTCCCAGGGGCTCAATTGAAAAACTGTTTTTT.

The V gene is TRBV2, the J gene TRBJ2-5, with D possibly TRBD1 on 6 matching bases. Germline-derived CDR1 and CDR2 are SNHLY and FYNNEI. The CDR3 sequence is 15 residues long. The V end lost 6 bases, the J end lost 1 base, and 15 bases lay between the germline ends. The CDR3 region has the DNA TGTGCCAGCAGGGCCGGACAGAGCCTCCAAGAGACCCAGTACTTC. Translated, it gives CASRAGQSLQETQYF.

The gene calls are TRBV10-3 and TRBJ1-1; 9 positions agree with TRBD1. The CDR3 totals 15 residues. Germline V gene data show CDR1 as ENHRY and CDR2 as SYGVKD. V lost 4 bases to trimming and J lost 11 bases; unmatched junction nucleotides: 14. CDR3 sequence: CAISGFSSGQGRAFF. CDR3 nucleotides: TGTGCCATCAGTGGATTTTCCTCGGGACAGGGACGGGCTTTCTTT.

The CDR3 DNA reads as TGTGCCAGCAGCCCAACTTCGAACACCGGGGAGCTGTTTTTT. Residues: CASSPTSNTGELFF. V and J are TRBV9 and TRBJ2-2, with D uncertain. The V gene lost 4 bases and the J gene lost 0 bases, with 7 bases spanning the gap. This CDR3 spans 14 amino acids. Germline CDR1 and CDR2: SGDLS and YYNGEE.

The CDR3 DNA sequence: TGTGCCAGCAGCTTCCGTTTGTCGACAGGGGGGACCGGGGAGCTGTTTTTT. This sequence encodes CASSFRLSTGGTGELFF. The V and J genes are TRBV7-2 and TRBJ2-2, with 9 bases fitting TRBD1. V lost 3 bases and J lost 5; bases outside the gene matches: 10. The CDR3 is 17 residues long. Germline CDR1 is SGHTA and CDR2 is FQGNSA.

The V call is TRBV7-9, the J call TRBJ1-2, with D possibly TRBD1 on 5 matching bases. From germline, CDR1 is SEHNR and CDR2 FQNEAQ (reference sequence). The length of the CDR3 is 15 residues. V was pared by 4 bases and J by 8 bases, with 20 bases between. The CDR3 DNA sequence: TGTGCCAGCAGCTCGACACCGGGGGAGCCGGGGGGCTACACCTTC. Translation: CASSSTPGEPGGYTF.

J is TRBJ2-1 and V is TRBV5-5, with D possibly being TRBD2 (5 bases). CDR3 length: 15 residues. Per germline, CDR1 SGHKS and CDR2 YYEKEE (reference sequence). The ends were cut back, 5 bases at V and 0 bases at J, with 12 bases in the middle. The DNA for the CDR3 is TGTGCCAGCAGACCTACTAGAAGCTCCTACAATGAGCAGTTCTTC. Its protein is CASRPTRSSYNEQFF.

CDR3 coding DNA: TGCGCCAGCAGCTTTCGGACTAGCGGGGATTTGAGGGAGCAGTACTTC. Translated: CASSFRTSGDLREQYF. The chain combines TRBV4-1 with TRBJ2-7, with 12 bases fitting TRBD2. V gave up 5 bases and J gave up 7 bases; unmatched junction bases: 12. CDR3 length: 16 amino acids. Germline lookup yields CDR1 MGHRA and CDR2 YSYEKL.

With respect to this clone: An end of the junction does not agree with germline; a read error may underlie this. The chain links TRBV3-1 (or the pseudogene TRBV3-2) to TRBJ1-5, with 8 positions matching TRBD1. The germline gives CDR1 LGHDT, CDR2 YNNKEL (reference sequence). The CDR3 consists of 14 residues. CDR3 sequence: CASSQSGGNQPQHF. The CDR3 nucleotides are TGTGCCAGCAGCCAATCAGGGGGCAACCAGCCCCAGCATTTT.

The V gene is TRBV5-1, the J gene TRBJ2-5; 9 bases match TRBD1. The junction had 9 bases not matched to a gene; V was cut back by 2 bases and J by 4 bases. The CDR3 has 16 residues. The germline CDR1 and CDR2 sequences are SGHRS and YFSETQ. The CDR3 is CASSFYPGQGGETQYF. The CDR3 DNA sequence: TGCGCCAGCAGCTTTTATCCGGGACAGGGAGGAGAGACCCAGTACTTC.

This chain connects TRBV5-1 to TRBJ1-6; D is possibly TRBD1 (5 bases). CDR3 size: 16 residues. Germline CDR1 is SGHRS and CDR2 is YFSETQ. Trimming removed 4 bases at V and 0 bases at J, with 11 bases between. The CDR3 bases are TGCGCCAGCAGCCAGGACAAAAGCTCCTATAATTCACCCCTCCACTTT. Its translation is CASSQDKSSYNSPLHF.

V and J are TRBV11-2 and TRBJ1-1; D possibly corresponds to TRBD1 (6 bases). CDR1 and CDR2 (germline): SGHAT, FQNNGV. The V end lost 1 base, the J end lost 7 bases, and 13 bases lay between the germline ends. CDR3 size: 14 residues. In nucleotides, the CDR3 is TGTGCCAGCAGCTTAGTTCAGGGGACAAGTGAAGCTTTCTTT. It translates to CASSLVQGTSEAFF.

The V gene is TRBV5-1, the J gene TRBJ2-7, with a possible D match to TRBD2 (5 bases). Trimming took off 5 bases at V and 3 bases at J, with 18 bases between the two ends. Germline-derived CDR1 and CDR2 are SGHRS and YFSETQ. This CDR3 is built from 15 residues. The CDR3 nucleotides read TGCGCCAGCAGGACACGAGCGGAGACGAACTACGAGCAGTACTTC. Residues: CASRTRAETNYEQYF.

A single count supports this clone. The chain has TRBV9 and TRBJ2-7; the match to TRBD1 covers 11 bases. The germline gives CDR1 SGDLS, CDR2 YYNGEE. V shed 3 bases, J shed 4 bases, and the junction held 6 bases outside the gene matches. This CDR3 spans 15 amino acids. The CDR3 reads CASSAGQGAGYEQYF. The CDR3 DNA reads TGTGCCAGCAGCGCCGGACAGGGGGCCGGGTACGAGCAGTACTTC.

The CDR3 DNA is TGTGCCAGCAGTCTACTAGCGGGGTACAATGAGCAGTTCTTC. Its protein is CASSLLAGYNEQFF. V is TRBV3-1 (or the pseudogene TRBV3-2) and J is TRBJ2-1; TRBD2 aligns across 10 bases. Unmatched junction bases numbered 3, after V lost 6 bases and J lost 4 bases. Germline CDR1 LGHDT, CDR2 YNNKEL (reference sequence). CDR3 length: 14 residues.

CDR3 bases: TGTGCCAGCAGCTCCGATAGCAGAAACATTCAGTACTTC. Translated: CASSSDSRNIQYF. The chain has TRBV5-5 and TRBJ2-4; D not resolved. This CDR3 spans 13 amino acids. Germline V gene sequence: CDR1 SGHKS, CDR2 YYEKEE (reference sequence). Between the trimmed V and J ends, which lost 3 bases and 6 bases, there was a span of 10 bases.

This chain links TRBV28 with TRBJ1-1; D gene ambiguous. The CDR3 is made up of 11 amino acids. CDR1 is MDHEN and CDR2 is SYDVKM in the germline V gene. With 10 bases removed from V and 9 bases from J, the gap between germline ends came to 15 bases. This CDR3 is CATDSDLKAFF. The CDR3 region has the DNA TGTGCCACCGACTCGGACTTAAAAGCTTTCTTT.

In this sample, this clone turned up once. The chain links TRBV6-4 to TRBJ2-3; the D gene is possibly TRBD1 (5 bases). The CDR3 contains 14 residues. Germline CDR1 MRHNA, CDR2 SNTAGT. V was trimmed by 6 bases and J by 3 bases, leaving 13 bases between them. CDR3 loop: CASRAGLGTDTQYF. CDR3 DNA sequence: TGTGCCAGCAGGGCAGGGTTGGGTACAGATACGCAGTATTTT.

The sample holds a few counts of this clone. This chain links TRBV2 with TRBJ2-7, with D perhaps TRBD2 (5 bases). This CDR3 spans 13 amino acids. Trimming cost V 5 bases and J 2 bases, with 10 bases left between them. Germline V gene lookup returns CDR1 SNHLY and CDR2 FYNNEI. CDR3 bases: TGTGCCAGCAGTCCCGGGGTTACCTACGAGCAGTACTTC. Translating it yields CASSPGVTYEQYF.

The V call is TRBV11-1, the J call TRBJ2-2; 7 bases align to TRBD2. This CDR3 spans 16 amino acids. Germline values: CDR1 SGHAT, CDR2 FQDESV (reference sequence). V trimming: 4 bases; J trimming: 2 bases; junction bases outside the gene matches: 7. The CDR3 here is CASSSPGGTNTGELFF. Written as DNA, the CDR3 is TGTGCCAGCAGCTCCCCCGGGGGGACTAACACCGGGGAGCTGTTTTTT. The variable domain in full, with the rest retrieved from reference TRBV11-1 and TRBJ2-2, is EAEVAQSPRYKITEKSQAVAFWCDPISGHATLYWYRQILGQGPELLVQFQDESVVDDSQLPKDRFSAERLKGVDSTLKIQPAELGDSAMYLCASSSPGGTNTGELFFGEGSRLTVL.

The V and J genes are TRBV11-2 and TRBJ2-3; tentatively, D is TRBD2 (5 bases). The CDR3 runs to 16 residues. CDR1 and CDR2 from the germline V gene are SGHAT and FQNNGV. V was trimmed by 2 bases and J by 0 bases, leaving 12 bases between them. CDR3: CASSLLARTSTDTQYF. CDR3 sequence (DNA): TGTGCCAGCAGCTTACTGGCTAGGACTAGCACAGATACGCAGTATTTT.

As DNA, the CDR3 is TGTGCCAGCAGTCAAGGAACTAGCAATGAGCAGTTCTTC. Its translation is CASSQGTSNEQFF. This rearrangement joins TRBV11-3 to TRBJ2-1; TRBD2 might be the D (5 bases). CDR3 length: 13 residues. The germline V gene encodes CDR1 SGHNT and CDR2 YENEEA. Trimming removed 6 bases at V and 6 bases at J, with 12 bases between.

This rearrangement joins TRBV5-5 to TRBJ1-2; D not resolved. V lost 0 bases and J lost 1, with 10 bases in between. The CDR3 length is 15 residues. Per the germline V gene, CDR1 is SGHKS and CDR2 is YYEKEE (reference sequence). This CDR3 reads CASSLASINNYGYTF. The CDR3 nucleotides read TGTGCCAGCAGCTTGGCAAGCATCAATAACTATGGCTACACCTTC.

This clone was seen only once. The chain links TRBV5-6 to TRBJ2-7; maybe TRBD2 (5 bases). V was pared by 2 bases and J by 5 bases, with 11 bases between. The CDR3 runs 13 residues. Germline V CDR1 and CDR2: SGHDT, YYEEEE. The CDR3 loop reads CASSFFGNDEQYF. The CDR3 nucleotides are TGTGCCAGCAGCTTTTTCGGGAACGACGAGCAGTACTTC.

This chain joins TRBV28 and TRBJ1-2; D is perhaps TRBD1 (5 bases). The CDR3 totals 13 residues. Germline V gene lookup returns CDR1 MDHEN and CDR2 SYDVKM. V lost 7 bases to trimming and J lost 7 bases, with 16 bases between them. As DNA, the CDR3 is TGTGCCAGCAACCGAGAGTTGGGGCTTGGCTACACCTTC. The encoded protein is CASNRELGLGYTF.

This rearrangement joins TRBV11-2 to TRBJ2-3; 8 bases agree with TRBD2. The junction had 9 bases not matched to a gene; V was cut back by 5 bases and J by 2 bases. CDR3 length: 16 residues. Germline lookup yields CDR1 SGHAT and CDR2 FQNNGV. Here the CDR3 reads CASSAIAGYDTDTQYF. The CDR3 nucleotides are TGTGCCAGCAGCGCTATAGCGGGATATGACACAGATACGCAGTATTTT.

The V and J genes are TRBV7-9 and TRBJ1-2, with unresolved D. From germline, CDR1 is SEHNR and CDR2 FQNEAQ (reference sequence). V gave up 0 bases and J gave up 9 bases, with 17 bases separating them. The CDR3 spans 15 residues. CDR3 sequence (DNA): TGTGCCAGCAGCTTAGCGCAAGGAGGAGGGCCCCGCTACACCTTC. Amino acids: CASSLAQGGGPRYTF.

This chain links TRBV7-9 with TRBJ1-4, with D possibly being TRBD1 (6 bases). CDR3 length equals 18 residues. Deletions cut 5 bases from V and 6 bases from J, with 25 bases between. Germline V gene data show CDR1 as SEHNR and CDR2 as FQNEAQ (reference sequence). In DNA form, the CDR3 reads TGTGCCAGCAGCCCTTCTGTCCGGGACACCACCCGGCATGAAAAACTGTTTTTT. It translates to CASSPSVRDTTRHEKLFF.

The chain links TRBV27 to TRBJ2-7; no clear D gene. Trimming removed 1 base at V and 2 bases at J, with 6 bases between. The CDR3 has 13 residues. The V gene's germline CDR1 is MNHEY and CDR2 SMNVEV (reference sequence). CDR3 sequence (DNA): TGTGCCAGCAGTTTATTCTCTACCTACGAGCAGTACTTC. Translating gives CASSLFSTYEQYF.

The genes are TRBV11-2 and TRBJ1-2; weak D call: TRBD1 (5 bases). This CDR3 comprises 16 residues. CDR1 is SGHAT and CDR2 is FQNNGV in the germline V gene. V shed 0 bases and J shed 7 bases, with 18 bases lying between them. The CDR3 DNA follows: TGTGCCAGCAGCTTAGATGGGTTCCGGGGGTCATTTGGCTACACCTTC. It yields the protein CASSLDGFRGSFGYTF.